This T cell receptor (beta chain) is drawn from a study of cytomegalovirus exposure and HLA in healthy donors. As for the study in general: Researchers previously reported finding about 110 million unique TCR beta sequences from around 200 million T cells.

The CDR3 loop spans 19 amino acids. The V gene's germline CDR1 is SGHVS and CDR2 FNYEAQ. With V trimmed by 5 bases and J by 5 bases, 14 bases remained unmatched. General observations from the study: Most TCR sequences were seen very rarely across donors, but some public TCRs occurred in many. The study reported that TCR beta sequences accurately predicted HLA-A and HLA-B alleles in most subjects.

Notes on this clone: As yet, its antigen is unknown.

It was with 60 Vbeta and 13 Jbeta primers that the PCR ran. Profiled with immunoSEQ multiplex PCR; TCRdb holds only in-frame clones, not every one. Among some 160,000 clones listed, roughly 80% were seen once. V gene TRBV7-6 combines with J gene TRBJ2-2; TRBD2 matches at 13 bases. The receptor was isolated from a male donor in good health and CMV-seronegative. Sequencing was carried out using PBMCs. The CDR3 nucleotides read TGTGCCAGCAGCGCCAGACTAGCGGGGGGTGCCGAGGGTACCGGGGAGCTGTTTTTT. Translation: CASSARLAGGAEGTGELFF.